Included here is one T cell receptor beta chain sequence, with context. Its matching antigen is unknown. The data were obtained in a study of identifying expanded T cells in peripheral blood. Study results and limitations: Clone count variance between approximately two-week samples rose with total template count.

No infections or other immune events were documented during collection. The data were produced by immunoSEQ multiplex PCR, yet TCRdb's version contains in-frame clones alone and is incomplete. The sample holds around 100,000 clones, around 90% seen once. V lost 0 bases and J lost 5, with 13 bases in between. Germline values: CDR1 LNHNV, CDR2 YYDKDF (reference sequence). This CDR3 has 15 amino acids. V usage is TRBV15 and J usage is TRBJ1-2; a possible D gene is TRBD1 (6 bases). This TCR was sampled from a person aged 18-69 years in good health. Sample: blood. The CDR3 loop reads CATSRDRGLGYGYTF. In DNA form, the CDR3 reads TGTGCCACCAGCAGAGACAGGGGATTGGGGTATGGCTACACCTTC.